Given below is one T cell receptor beta chain in context. The antigen remains undetermined. The data were obtained in a study of OX40 agonist ivuxolimab in advanced cancers. Study-level information: Of mixed ages from about 23 to 85 and averaging about 60 years, the group was about 80% male. The study, taken as a whole, reports: Not determined was the antigen specificity of the expanded peripheral T cells.

The CDR3 is made up of 16 amino acids. Germline lookup yields CDR1 SEHNR and CDR2 FQNEAQ (reference sequence). V lost 2 bases, J lost 5 bases, and 7 bases stayed unmatched. Only in-frame clones appear in the TCRdb table, and some are missing; sequencing was by immunoSEQ multiplex PCR. The repertoire consists of some 70,000 clones, with about 91% occurring once and the leading ten covering roughly 1%. This clonotype was sampled from an adult with an advanced solid tumor such as melanoma, head and neck, liver or kidney cancer. The chain recombines TRBV7-9 with TRBJ2-1; 9 bases match TRBD2. This specimen was CD4+ or CD8+ T cells sorted from blood, taken in a trial of the OX40 agonist ivuxolimab. The CDR3: CASSLQGPSGDNEQFF. CDR3 coding DNA: TGTGCCAGCAGCTTACAAGGGCCTAGCGGGGACAATGAGCAGTTCTTC.